Below, 8 T cell receptor beta chains from the same sample are listed, as sequenced in a study of OX40 agonist ivuxolimab in advanced cancers. Libraries were prepared by immunoSEQ multiplex PCR; TCRdb keeps only in-frame clonotypes and omits some of them. The table lists under 25,000 clones, around four fifths of them singletons. Sequenced here: CD4+ or CD8+ T cells sorted from blood, sampled in a trial of the OX40 agonist ivuxolimab. The receptors here all came from an adult with an advanced solid tumor such as melanoma, head and neck, liver or kidney cancer.

J is TRBJ2-5 and V is TRBV19, with D unresolved. The CDR3 sequence is 15 residues long. Germline lookup yields CDR1 LNHDA and CDR2 SQIVND (reference sequence). V was clipped by 5 bases and J by 1 base, with 14 bases between them. CDR3 sequence: CASSATYHPQETQYF. CDR3 nucleotides: TGTGCCAGTAGTGCCACCTACCACCCCCAAGAGACCCAGTACTTC.

This chain connects TRBV11-2 to TRBJ2-7, with a possible D match to TRBD2 (6 bases). Germline CDR1 is SGHAT and CDR2 is FQNNGV. The CDR3 spans 13 residues. Trimming stripped 5 bases from V and 6 bases from J, with 14 bases between. The CDR3, as DNA: TGTGCCAGCAGCCTTAGTCGGGGGTCCGAGCAGTACTTC. The encoded protein is CASSLSRGSEQYF.

The J gene is TRBJ2-7, the V gene TRBV7-6; tentatively, D is TRBD1 (6 bases). The CDR3 is 16 amino acids. CDR1 is SGHVS, CDR2 FNYEAQ, per germline. Trimming took off 5 bases at V and 2 bases at J, with 19 bases between the two ends. The CDR3, as DNA: TGTGCCAGCAGCCCCCGGGCAGGGGCGCTCCCCTACGAGCAGTACTTC. Its translation is CASSPRAGALPYEQYF.

The rearrangement uses TRBV7-6 and TRBJ1-2, with TRBD1 matching over 7 bases. The CDR3 consists of 15 residues. V trimming: 3 bases; J trimming: 4 bases; junction bases outside the gene matches: 8. CDR1 and CDR2 (germline): SGHVS, FNYEAQ. DNA for the CDR3: TGTGCCAGCAGCTTTTTAGGGGGCAGTGGCTATGGCTACACCTTC. Protein sequence: CASSFLGGSGYGYTF.

This rearrangement joins TRBV7-9 to TRBJ2-1; 9 bases are shared with TRBD2. The V and J ends lost 4 bases and 1 base, in that order; junction bases with no gene match: 5. Germline values: CDR1 SEHNR, CDR2 FQNEAQ (reference sequence). This CDR3 is 16 amino acids long. The CDR3 is CASSSWAGGSYNEQFF. For the CDR3, the DNA is TGTGCCAGCAGCTCGTGGGCGGGGGGGTCCTACAATGAGCAGTTCTTC.

This clone has only one observation. This same CDR3 is encoded by further DNA sequences in the sample. The J gene is TRBJ2-2, the V gene TRBV7-2; D unclear. V lost 4 bases to trimming and J lost 5 bases, with 11 bases between them. The CDR3 extends over 14 amino acids. The germline V gene encodes CDR1 SGHTA and CDR2 FQGNSA. As DNA, the CDR3 is TGTGCCAGCAGCTACCGGGCCGGGACCGGGGAGCTGTTTTTT. Translating gives CASSYRAGTGELFF.

The chain has TRBV13 and TRBJ2-7, with 12 bases identical to TRBD2. J lost 3 bases, V lost 4 bases, and 7 bases had no gene match. This CDR3 comprises 16 residues. Looked up from germline, CDR1 is PRHDT and CDR2 is FYEKMQ (reference sequence). CDR3 bases: TGTGCCAGCAGCTCTAGACTAGCGGGGGACATCTACGAGCAGTACTTC. Its protein is CASSSRLAGDIYEQYF.

In DNA form, the CDR3 reads TGTGCCAGCAGCAACCCTGACAGGGAGGGCTATGGCTACACCTTC. It translates to CASSNPDREGYGYTF. The genes are TRBV5-8 and TRBJ1-2, with TRBD1 matching 7 bases. Per the germline V gene, CDR1 is SGHTS and CDR2 is YDEGEE. With 4 bases clipped from V and 4 bases from J, the junction kept 10 bases outside the gene matches. This CDR3 spans 15 amino acids.